The rows below give T cell receptor beta chains drawn from one sample of a study of radiotherapy plus CTLA-4 blockade in lung cancer. TCRdb keeps only in-frame clones here, not all; method: immunoSEQ multiplex PCR. The data show 55,000 to 80,000 clones, with around 86% seen just once and 40% held by the top ten. Specimen: peripheral blood, collected from a patient treated with radiotherapy plus ipilimumab. These receptors originate from a human donor with non-small cell lung cancer that progressed on radiotherapy plus ipilimumab. CDR3s include the opening cysteine and the closing phenylalanine or tryptophan. A D gene is named only where the DNA matches it firmly. Clone size, where shown, is once, few, many, or a class for clones that have expanded.

>NA|TRBJ1-1|once|TRBV18
CASSPKAVNTEAFF
TGTGCCAGCTCACCAAAGGCGGTGAACACTGAAGCTTTCTTT
>TRBD1|TRBJ1-2|NA|TRBV6-6
CASSHRGAYGYTF
TGTGCCAGCAGTCACAGGGGTGCCTATGGCTACACCTTC
>NA|TRBJ1-1|NA|TRBV30
CASSLGTEAFF
TGTGCCTCCTCCTTAGGGACTGAAGCTTTCTTT
>NA|TRBJ2-5|NA|TRBV5-6
CASSLLYLETQYF
TGTGCCAGCAGCTTGCTTTATTTAGAGACCCAGTACTTC
>TRBD1|TRBJ2-7|NA|TRBV2
CASTGQANTYEQYF
TGTGCCAGCACCGGACAGGCTAATACCTACGAGCAGTACTTC
>NA|TRBJ2-6|once|TRBV19
CASSIDTTGANVLTF
TGTGCCAGTAGTATAGATACTACTGGGGCCAACGTCCTGACTTTC
>NA|TRBJ2-5|NA|TRBV18
CASSPRQKTQYF
TGTGCCAGCTCTCCCCGGCAGAAGACCCAGTACTTC
>TRBD1|TRBJ1-4|few|TRBV11-2
CASSLVGGPTTNEKLFF
TGTGCCAGCAGCTTAGTAGGGGGCCCGACAACTAATGAAAAACTGTTTTTT
>NA|TRBJ2-3|once|TRBV27
CASSPGGPLDTQYF
TGTGCCAGCAGTCCCGGGGGTCCTTTGGATACGCAGTATTTT
>NA|TRBJ2-1|NA|TRBV29-1
CSVLKYNEQFF
TGCAGCGTGCTTAAATACAATGAGCAGTTCTTC
>NA|TRBJ2-7|NA|TRBV6-4
CASTFRVSYEQYF
TGTGCCAGCACCTTTAGGGTATCCTACGAGCAGTACTTC
>NA|TRBJ2-1|NA|TRBV10-3
CASLTSGETFF
TGTGCCAGCCTGACTAGTGGGGAAACGTTCTTC
>NA|TRBJ2-7|NA|TRBV20-1
CSAERTSEQYF
TGCAGTGCGGAACGAACATCCGAGCAGTACTTC
>TRBD1|TRBJ1-6|NA|TRBV27
CASSLSGTGGRVPLHF
TGTGCCAGCAGTTTATCGGGGACAGGGGGCCGCGTTCCCCTCCACTTT
>NA|TRBJ2-3|once|TRBV27
CASSILGTDTQYF
TGTGCCAGCAGTATCTTAGGCACAGATACGCAGTATTTT
>NA|TRBJ2-1|NA|TRBV5-1
CASHWDDSSNEQFF
TGCGCCAGCCATTGGGACGACTCCTCCAATGAGCAGTTCTTC
>TRBD1|TRBJ1-2|NA|TRBV19
CASSVGTGYGYTF
TGTGCCAGTAGTGTCGGGACAGGCTATGGCTACACCTTC
>NA|TRBJ2-3|NA|TRBV5-1
CASSLVGADTQYF
TGCGCCAGCAGCTTGGTGGGGGCAGATACGCAGTATTTT
>NA|TRBJ2-1|NA|TRBV18
CASSRAGSSNEQFF
TGTGCCAGCTCCCGGGCCGGGAGCAGTAATGAGCAGTTCTTC
>TRBD2|TRBJ2-3|NA|TRBV28
CASSLGLAGALTDTQYF
TGTGCCAGCAGTTTGGGACTAGCGGGAGCTTTGACAGATACGCAGTATTTT
>NA|TRBJ2-7|NA|TRBV28
CASSPAPGQVGLAEYF
TGTGCCAGCAGCCCAGCCCCGGGCCAGGTGGGGCTAGCCGAGTACTTC
>NA|TRBJ2-1|NA|TRBV5-4
CASSLSGDPYNEQFF
TGTGCCAGCAGCTTGTCGGGAGACCCCTACAATGAGCAGTTCTTC